This T cell receptor beta chain was obtained from a study of synovial regulatory T cells in juvenile arthritis. Findings and caveats of the study: CDR3 overlap with synovial Tregs was higher for iaTregs than other blood Tregs. Largely private between patients, iaTreg TCR repertoires showed partial overlap with synovial Teff and blood CPL repertoires.

Synovial fluid was collected with matched peripheral blood from each patient with active arthritis. In terms of frequency, this clone is medium-sized. Antigen unknown. The CDR3 runs 11 residues. Only the protein is on record. The germline V gene has CDR1 DFQATT and CDR2 SNEGSKA (reference sequence). The table came from immunoSEQ multiplex PCR; TCRdb's copy has only in-frame clones and leaves some out. The sample holds about 860 clones. The sequencing sample was made of Treg cells from the synovium. V is TRBV20-1 and J is TRBJ1-2. This receptor was identified in a donor aged 2 to 35 with juvenile idiopathic arthritis. CDR3 amino acids: CSVMNRYGYTF.